The 11 T cell receptor beta chains below come from one sample, sequenced in a study of breast tumors, draining lymph nodes, adjacent tissues. TCRdb fed the multiplex PCR reads into MiXCR, producing one record per CDR3 protein. The table has more than 85,000 distinct CDR3 sequences, approximately 21% seen once. The lymph nodes were axillary draining lymph nodes from breast cancer patients. The sample consisted of axillary lymph node tissue. Every receptor here comes from a female donor with breast cancer. Some clones in this sample may be carry-over from other donors' samples.

This clonotype turned up a few times. A much larger clone lies one base from this, so it may be a read error. V usage is TRBV27 and J usage is TRBJ2-5; 8 nucleotides align to TRBD2. J was trimmed by 7 bases and V by 8 bases; bases with no gene match: 15. Germline V lookup: CDR1 MNHEY, CDR2 SMNVEV (reference sequence). CDR3 length equals 15 residues. CDR3: CASGPPGGSAGTQYF. In nucleotides, the CDR3 is TGTGCCAGCGGTCCCCCGGGGGGGAGCGCGGGGACCCAGTACTTC.

This clonotype was recorded many times. This sequence joins TRBV9 and TRBJ1-3; 7 bases match TRBD1. Germline V CDR1 and CDR2: SGDLS, YYNGEE. This CDR3 has 17 amino acids. Trimming took 0 bases from V and 0 from J; bases not matched to a gene: 6. The CDR3, as DNA: TGTGCCAGCAGCGTAGGTGGACAGGTCCTCTCTGGAAACACCATATATTTT. Amino acids: CASSVGGQVLSGNTIYF.

The sample holds many counts of this clonotype. This chain joins TRBV13 and TRBJ2-2; possibly TRBD1 for D (6 bases). The V gene lost 8 bases and the J gene lost 14 bases, with 30 bases spanning the gap. The CDR3 runs to 16 residues. Germline CDR1 reads PRHDT; CDR2 reads FYEKMQ (reference sequence). CDR3 sequence (DNA): TGTGCCAGCGGGATCTATTGGGGACAAAGACCGGGGAAACTGTTTTTT. Protein sequence: CASGIYWGQRPGKLFF.

Details on this clonotype: Since a much larger clone is just one base distant, this may be a read error. The CDR3 DNA sequence: TGCGCCAGCAGTTTAGGGACTAAAGAGACCCAGTACTTC. It encodes CASSLGTKETQYF. This rearrangement joins TRBV10-2 to TRBJ2-5; 7 nucleotides agree with TRBD2. The CDR3 loop spans 13 amino acids. V lost 5 bases to trimming and J lost 3 bases; unmatched junction nucleotides: 3. Germline V gives CDR1 WSHSY, CDR2 SAAADI.

This clonotype was found many times. The CDR3 sequence is CASSVDTDTQYF. The CDR3 DNA sequence: TGTGCCAGCAGCGTAGACACAGATACGCAGTATTTT. This chain connects TRBV9 to TRBJ2-3; D not certain. Germline V lookup: CDR1 SGDLS, CDR2 YYNGEE. There are 12 residues in the CDR3. The germline V and J ends were trimmed by 0 bases and 2 bases, with 1 base remaining between them.

This clonotype occurred a few times. The chain carries TRBV12-3 or TRBV12-4 and TRBJ2-3; D is perhaps TRBD1 (5 bases). CDR3 size: 13 residues. V gave up 6 bases and J gave up 6 bases, with 13 bases separating them. CDR3 protein: CASRRAGSDTQYF. DNA for the CDR3: TGTGCCAGCAGACGCGCAGGGTCCGATACGCAGTATTTT.

Worth noting for this clonotype: Given a much more abundant clone one base away, this may be a read error. The chain uses TRBV30 and TRBJ1-3; unclear D gene. Looked up from germline, CDR1 is GTSNPN and CDR2 is SVGIG (reference sequence). V was shortened by 2 bases and J by 6 bases, with 8 bases between the two germline ends. The CDR3 is 12 residues long. The CDR3 is CAWSLGENTIYF. CDR3 nucleotide sequence: TGTGCCTGGAGTCTGGGAGAAAACACCATATATTTT.

Worth noting for this clonotype: One junction end disagrees with the germline gene, perhaps due to a read error. V is TRBV7-9 and J is TRBJ1-2; D remains ambiguous. This CDR3 contains 13 residues. Germline-derived CDR1 and CDR2 are SEHNR and FQNEAQ (reference sequence). CDR3 bases: TGTGCCGGCAGCTTAGGTGTGAACTATGGCTTCACCTTC. Translation: CAGSLGVNYGFTF. The entire variable domain, with the rest obtained from reference TRBV7-9 and TRBJ1-2, is as follows: DTGVSQNPRHKITKRGQNVTFRCDPISEHNRLYWYRQTLGQGPEFLTYFQNEAQLEKSRLLSDRFSAERPKGSFSTLEIQRTEQGDSAMYLCAGSLGVNYGFTFGSGTRLTVV.

This clonotype occurred once. This may come from a read error, since a much larger clone is one base off. The chain is built from TRBV6-1 and TRBJ2-7, with D tentatively TRBD1 or TRBD2 (7 bases each). Germline CDR1 MNHNS, CDR2 SASEGT. CDR3 length equals 11 residues. The CDR3 spells CASDRDYGQYF. The CDR3 DNA reads TGTGCCAGCGACAGGGACTACGGGCAGTACTTC.

In regard to this clonotype: A read error may be the cause here, since a much bigger clone is one base away. The genes are TRBV6-5 and TRBJ2-1, with D perhaps TRBD1 (6 bases). CDR3 length: 14 residues. CDR1 MNHEY and CDR2 SVGAGI come from the germline V gene. The CDR3 nucleotides read TGTGCCAGCAGCGGACAGTCCTCCCACAATGAGCAGTTCTTC. Its translation: CASSGQSSHNEQFF.

The V and J genes are TRBV30 and TRBJ1-2; TRBD1 aligns across 9 bases. This CDR3 spans 16 amino acids. V shed 4 bases, J shed 8 bases, and the junction held 17 bases outside the gene matches. Germline lookup yields CDR1 GTSNPN and CDR2 SVGIG (reference sequence). CDR3: CAWNYYLGQGSVGYTF. CDR3 nucleotides: TGTGCCTGGAACTACTACCTGGGACAGGGTTCGGTAGGCTACACCTTC.